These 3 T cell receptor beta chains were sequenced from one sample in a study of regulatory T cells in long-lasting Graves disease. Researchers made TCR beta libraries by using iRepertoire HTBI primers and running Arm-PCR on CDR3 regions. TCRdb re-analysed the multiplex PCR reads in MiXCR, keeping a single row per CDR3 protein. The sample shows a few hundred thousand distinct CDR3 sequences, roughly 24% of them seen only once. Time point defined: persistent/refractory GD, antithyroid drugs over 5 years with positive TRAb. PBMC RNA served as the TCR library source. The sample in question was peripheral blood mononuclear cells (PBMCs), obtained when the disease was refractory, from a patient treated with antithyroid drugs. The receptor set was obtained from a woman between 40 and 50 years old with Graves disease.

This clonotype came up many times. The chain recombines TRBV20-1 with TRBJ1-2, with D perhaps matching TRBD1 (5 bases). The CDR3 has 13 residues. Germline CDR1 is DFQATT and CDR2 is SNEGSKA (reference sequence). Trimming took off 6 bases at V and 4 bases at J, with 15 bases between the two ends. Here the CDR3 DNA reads TGCAGTGCCAGGGACTTGGGCGGCTATGGCTACACCTTC. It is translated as CSARDLGGYGYTF.

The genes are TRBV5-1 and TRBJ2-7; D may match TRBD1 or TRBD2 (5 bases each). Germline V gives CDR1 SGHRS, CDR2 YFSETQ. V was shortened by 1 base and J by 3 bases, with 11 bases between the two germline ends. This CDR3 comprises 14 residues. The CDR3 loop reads CASSLFAGSYEQYF. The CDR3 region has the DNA TGCGCCAGCAGCTTGTTTGCAGGGAGCTACGAGCAGTACTTC.

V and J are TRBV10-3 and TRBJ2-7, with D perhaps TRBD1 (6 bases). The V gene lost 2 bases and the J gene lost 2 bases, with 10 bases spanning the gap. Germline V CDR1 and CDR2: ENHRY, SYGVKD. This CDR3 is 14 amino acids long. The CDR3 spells CAISEKQGPYEQYF. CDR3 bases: TGTGCCATCAGTGAGAAACAGGGTCCCTACGAGCAGTACTTC.